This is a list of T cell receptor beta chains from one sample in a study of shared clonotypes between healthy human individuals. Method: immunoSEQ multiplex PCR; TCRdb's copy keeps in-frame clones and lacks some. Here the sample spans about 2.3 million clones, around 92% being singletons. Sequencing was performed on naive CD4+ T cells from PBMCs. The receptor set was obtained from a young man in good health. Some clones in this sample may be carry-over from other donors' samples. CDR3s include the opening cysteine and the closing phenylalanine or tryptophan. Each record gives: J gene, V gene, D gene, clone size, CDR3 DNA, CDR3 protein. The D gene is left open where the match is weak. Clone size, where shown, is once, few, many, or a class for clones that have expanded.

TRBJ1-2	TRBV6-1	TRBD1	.	TGTGCCAGCACCCCAGCTTGGGACAGAGTCTATGGCTACACCTTC	CASTPAWDRVYGYTF
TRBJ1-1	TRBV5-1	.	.	TGCGCCAGCAGCTTGAATTGGGCCCCGGGGACTGAAGCTTTCTTT	CASSLNWAPGTEAFF
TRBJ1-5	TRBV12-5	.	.	TGTGCTAGTGGTTTGGACCCCCTCCGGTCAAATCCCCAGCATTTT	CASGLDPLRSNPQHF
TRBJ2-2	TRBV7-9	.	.	TGTGCCAGCAGCTCCCTTCCCGGCAGGGGCGACGCCGGGGAGCTGTTTTTT	CASSSLPGRGDAGELFF
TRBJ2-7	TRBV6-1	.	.	TGTGCCAGCACAAAGAACGGGGGACTTTACGAGCAGTACTTC	CASTKNGGLYEQYF
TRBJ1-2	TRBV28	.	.	TGTGCCAGCAGTTTTTATCGTCGCAGGGTAGCTAACTATGGCTACACCTTC	CASSFYRRRVANYGYTF
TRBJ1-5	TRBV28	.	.	TGTGCCAGCAGTCCACAAGGGGCAGGGAGCAATCAGCCCCAGCATTTT	CASSPQGAGSNQPQHF
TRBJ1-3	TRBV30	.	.	TGTGCCTGGAGTGTAGCCCCCCGAACCTCTGGAAACACCATATATTTT	CAWSVAPRTSGNTIYF
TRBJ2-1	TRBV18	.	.	TGTGCCAGCTCACCACCAGACCGGGCCCCGGGCAACAATGAGCAGTTCTTC	CASSPPDRAPGNNEQFF
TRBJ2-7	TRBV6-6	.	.	TGTGCCAGCGGCGGGACATTTGGGACCTTCTACGAGCAGTACTTC	CASGGTFGTFYEQYF
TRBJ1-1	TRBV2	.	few	TGTGCCAGCAGGTCCGGGACACCGAACACTGAAGCTTTCTTT	CASRSGTPNTEAFF
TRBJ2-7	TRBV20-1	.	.	TGCAGTGCTGGGACACCCTACGAGCAGTACTTC	CSAGTPYEQYF
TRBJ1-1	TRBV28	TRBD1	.	TGTGCCAGCAGTTTCAGGGACAGGGTTGATGAAGCTTTCTTT	CASSFRDRVDEAFF
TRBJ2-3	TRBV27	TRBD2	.	TGTGCCAGCAACGATCCGGGACTAGGCACAGATACGCAGTATTTT	CASNDPGLGTDTQYF
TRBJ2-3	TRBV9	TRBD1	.	TGTGCCAGCAGCGTAGAGGGGGCTGGGCACACAGATACGCAGTATTTT	CASSVEGAGHTDTQYF
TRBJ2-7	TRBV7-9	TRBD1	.	TGTGCCAGCAGCTTCTGGGACAGAGACTACGAGCAGTACTTC	CASSFWDRDYEQYF
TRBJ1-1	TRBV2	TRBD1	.	TGTGCCAGCAGTCGACAGGGGAGGAACACTGAAGCTTTCTTT	CASSRQGRNTEAFF
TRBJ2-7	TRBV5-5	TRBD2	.	TGTGCCAGCGCACCCCCCCGGGCGGGAGACCCCTACGAGCAGTACTTC	CASAPPRAGDPYEQYF
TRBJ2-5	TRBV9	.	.	TGTGCCAGCAGCGAACGGGACTCACGATCGGAGACCCAGTACTTC	CASSERDSRSETQYF
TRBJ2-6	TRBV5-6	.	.	TGTGCCAGCAGCTCCCTTCCTGGGGCCAACGTCCTGACTTTC	CASSSLPGANVLTF
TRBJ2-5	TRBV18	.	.	TGTGCCAGCTCACGCCTCGGGGAAGCGACGGAGACCCAGTACTTC	CASSRLGEATETQYF
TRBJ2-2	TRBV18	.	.	TGTGCCAGCTCACTCCAGCGGGCCGGGGAGCTGTTTTTT	CASSLQRAGELFF
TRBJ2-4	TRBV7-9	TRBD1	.	TGTGCCAGCAGCCGAGACGGGACAGTCAAAAACATTCAGTACTTC	CASSRDGTVKNIQYF
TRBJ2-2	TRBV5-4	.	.	TGTGCCAGCAGCTTGGAGGGACTGTTGAACACCGGGGAGCTGTTTTTT	CASSLEGLLNTGELFF
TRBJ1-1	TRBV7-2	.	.	TGTGCCAGCAGCTTAGGCGGCCTCATGAACACTGAAGCTTTCTTT	CASSLGGLMNTEAFF
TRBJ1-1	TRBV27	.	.	TGTGCCAGCAGTTTCTACAGGGAGGGCACTGAAGCTTTCTTT	CASSFYREGTEAFF
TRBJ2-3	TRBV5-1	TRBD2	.	TGCGCCAGCAGCTCCACTAGCGGGAAGGGCACAGATACGCAGTATTTT	CASSSTSGKGTDTQYF
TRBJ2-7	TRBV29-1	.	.	TGCAGCGCCCTAACGGTCCGGGGTTCCTACGAGCAGTACTTC	CSALTVRGSYEQYF
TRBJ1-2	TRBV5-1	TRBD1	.	TGCGCCAGCAGCGCGACCGGGACAGGGCCCTATGGCTACACCTTC	CASSATGTGPYGYTF
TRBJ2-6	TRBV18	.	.	TGTGCCAGCTCGCAAGACAGGTCTGGGGCCAACGTCCTGACTTTC	CASSQDRSGANVLTF
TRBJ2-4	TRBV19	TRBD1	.	TGTGCCAGTAGTATGGACAGGGGGTGGACGGACATTCAGTACTTC	CASSMDRGWTDIQYF
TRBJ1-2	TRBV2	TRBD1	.	TGTGCCAGCAGGTCGGACAGGGCCGGCTATGGCTACACCTTC	CASRSDRAGYGYTF
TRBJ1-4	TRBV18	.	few	TGTGCCAGCTCACCGGGAATCCAGGAAAAACTGTTTTTT	CASSPGIQEKLFF
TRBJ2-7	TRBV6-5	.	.	TGTGCCAGCAGTTACTCGACACCGTCAGCAGCCTACGAGCAGTACTTC	CASSYSTPSAAYEQYF
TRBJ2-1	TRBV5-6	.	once	TGTGCCAGCAGCTTTCAGGGCCTGTCTCAACTTGAGCAGTTCTTC	CASSFQGLSQLEQFF
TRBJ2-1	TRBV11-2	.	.	TGTGCCAGCAGCTTAGATAATAGGGGGGGAGCCATAATAAGACGGCAGTTCTTC	CASSLDNRGGAIIRRQFF
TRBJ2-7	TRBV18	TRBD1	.	TGTGCCAGCTCACCAGGGGACAGGGGGCCGTACGAGCAGTACTTC	CASSPGDRGPYEQYF
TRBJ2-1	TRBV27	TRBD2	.	TGTGCCAGCAGAAGATTTGCATTAGCGGGAGTAGGGTACAATGAGCAGTTCTTC	CASRRFALAGVGYNEQFF
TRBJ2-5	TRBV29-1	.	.	TGCAGCGTTGTATGGCAGGCCCAGACCCAGTACTTC	CSVVWQAQTQYF
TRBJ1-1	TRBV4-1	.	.	TGCGCCAGCAGCCAAGAGGCTAGGTCCCTGAACACTGAAGCTTTCTTT	CASSQEARSLNTEAFF
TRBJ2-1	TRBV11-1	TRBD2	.	TGTGCCAGCAGCTTACGGGCGAGACTAGCGGGAGCCAATGAGCAGTTCTTC	CASSLRARLAGANEQFF
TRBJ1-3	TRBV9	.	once	TGTGCCAGCAGCGATTATAGGGGTTTGTCTGGAAACACCATATATTTT	CASSDYRGLSGNTIYF
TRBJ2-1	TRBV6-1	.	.	TGTGCCACTCGGGGGGCACCGTACAATGAGCAGTTCTTC	CATRGAPYNEQFF
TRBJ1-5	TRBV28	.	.	TGTGCCAGCAGCCCGCGGGCCACCCATCAGCCCCAGCATTTT	CASSPRATHQPQHF
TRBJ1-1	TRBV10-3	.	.	TGTGCCATCAGTGAGTGGGGGGCAGGGAGAGAAACTGAAGCTTTCTTT	CAISEWGAGRETEAFF
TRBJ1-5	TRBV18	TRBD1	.	TGTGCCAGCTCACCCTGGGACAGGGGTAGCAATCAGCCCCAGCATTTT	CASSPWDRGSNQPQHF
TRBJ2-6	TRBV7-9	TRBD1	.	TGTGCCAGCAGCTTAGACCGTAGGGGGCGCGGTGGGGCCAACGTCCTGACTTTC	CASSLDRRGRGGANVLTF
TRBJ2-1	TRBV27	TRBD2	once	TGTGCCAGCAGTAGACTAGCGGGAGGCCATGAGCAGTTCTTC	CASSRLAGGHEQFF
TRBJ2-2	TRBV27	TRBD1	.	TGTGCCAGCAGTTTCGGACAGGGGGCGACCGGGGAGCTGTTTTTT	CASSFGQGATGELFF
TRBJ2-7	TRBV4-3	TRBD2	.	TGCGCCAGCAGCCAAGTGGGGACTAGCAGTACCTACGAGCAGTACTTC	CASSQVGTSSTYEQYF
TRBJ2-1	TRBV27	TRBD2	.	TGTGCCAGCAGTTTTTCGTCTAGCGGGAGGATTGTGAATGAGCAGTTCTTC	CASSFSSSGRIVNEQFF
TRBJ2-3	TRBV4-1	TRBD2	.	TGCGCCAGCAGCGCGGGACTAGCGGGAGGGGATACGCAGTATTTT	CASSAGLAGGDTQYF
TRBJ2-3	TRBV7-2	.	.	TGTGCCAGCAGCTTAGTCACTGGCACAGATACGCAGTATTTT	CASSLVTGTDTQYF
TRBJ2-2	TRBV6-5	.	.	TGTGCCAGCAGGAGGGCGGGAAACACCGGGGAGCTGTTTTTT	CASRRAGNTGELFF
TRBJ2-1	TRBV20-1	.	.	TGCAGTGCTAGGTCAAATGAGCAGTTCTTC	CSARSNEQFF
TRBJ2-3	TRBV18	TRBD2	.	TGTGCCAGCTCACCGACTAGCTCCACAGATACGCAGTATTTT	CASSPTSSTDTQYF
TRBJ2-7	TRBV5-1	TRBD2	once	TGCGCCAGCAGATTCCTAGCGGGAGCAATGGACGAGCAGTACTTC	CASRFLAGAMDEQYF
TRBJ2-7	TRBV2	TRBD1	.	TGTGCCAGCACGGGACAGACCTACGAGCAGTACTTC	CASTGQTYEQYF